Listed here are 16 T cell receptor beta chains from one sample, sequenced in a study of vaccination and CD4 T cells after COVID-19 (dated by TCRdb to 2022 to 2024). The treatment or condition label here, explained by the study, means: roughly 10-day PBMC culture with coronavirus spike peptide pools or control peptides (ViraFEST assay). CD4+ T cells from unexposed donors were collected before the COVID-19 pandemic (2011-2018). What these receptors recognize is not known. The method was PCR. The data were produced on an Illumina iSeq 100. TCR sequencing of DNA from cultured CD4+ T cells used the Oncomine TCR Beta short-read assay at the Johns Hopkins FTIC core. The QIAamp micro DNA kit was used to extract genomic DNA from the cultured CD4+ T cells. TCRdb trimmed public reads at Q25 via fastp, called clones via MiXCR and kept in-frame beta chains. Rows matching on CDR3 protein sequence are summarized as one entry with the most common DNA and genes. This sample gives around 9,000 distinct CDR3 sequences in total; around 34% of them show up just once. The top ten clones comprise approximately 20% of the sample.

Sequencing input: CD4+ T cells from blood, cultured in vitro. These receptor sequences come from a human donor in good health.

This clonotype was recorded only once. V gene TRBV19 combines with J gene TRBJ2-2, with no clear D. V lost 3 bases to trimming and J lost 10 bases, with 15 bases between them. This CDR3 comprises 14 residues. The germline CDR1 and CDR2 sequences are LNHDA and SQIVND (reference sequence). The CDR3 loop is CASSIGFGPSELFF. The CDR3, as DNA: TGTGCCAGTAGTATCGGTTTCGGGCCTTCGGAGCTGTTTTTT.

This rearrangement joins TRBV7-8 to TRBJ1-1, with 9 bases fitting TRBD1. This CDR3 region has 16 residues. From germline, CDR1 is SGHVS and CDR2 FQNEAQ. The ends lost 1 base at V and 5 bases at J; junction bases unmatched: 8. CDR3 DNA sequence: TGTGCCAGCAGCTTAGACACAGGGGGCACGAAAACTGAAGCTTTCTTT. Translating it yields CASSLDTGGTKTEAFF.

The rearrangement links TRBV19 to TRBJ1-1; D ambiguous. This CDR3 is 14 amino acids long. Germline lookup yields CDR1 LNHDA and CDR2 SQIVND (reference sequence). V gave up 7 bases and J gave up 5 bases, with 17 bases separating them. DNA for the CDR3: TGTGCCAGTACCCGACATGTACGGGATACTGAAGCTTTCTTT. It yields the protein CASTRHVRDTEAFF.

The chain couples TRBV19 to TRBJ2-6, with no clear D. Germline lookup yields CDR1 LNHDA and CDR2 SQIVND (reference sequence). This CDR3 spans 15 amino acids. V was shortened by 3 bases and J by 2 bases, with 8 bases between the two germline ends. The CDR3 loop is CASSIWGTGANVLTF. The DNA for the CDR3 is TGTGCCAGTAGTATTTGGGGTACTGGGGCCAACGTCCTGACTTTC.

The V call is TRBV19, the J call TRBJ2-7; D tentatively reads TRBD1 or TRBD2 (5 bases each). The CDR3 spans 14 residues. Trimming took 5 bases from V and 0 from J, leaving 11 bases between them. Germline-derived CDR1 and CDR2 are LNHDA and SQIVND (reference sequence). CDR3 nucleotide sequence: TGTGCCAGTAGTCGGGACCCCAGCTCCTACGAGCAGTACTTC. As protein: CASSRDPSSYEQYF.

This chain connects TRBV29-1 to TRBJ2-5; perhaps TRBD2 as D (5 bases). V was trimmed by 6 bases and J by 2 bases, leaving 7 bases between them. This CDR3 has 11 residues. CDR1 and CDR2 (germline): SQVTM, ANQGSEA. CDR3 DNA sequence: TGCAGCGTCGGACTTCAAGAGACCCAGTACTTC. Translated: CSVGLQETQYF.

Here the CDR3 reads CASSQVTYTEAFF. The CDR3 nucleotides are TGCGCCAGCAGCCAAGTTACGTATACTGAAGCTTTCTTT. The chain has TRBV4-1 and TRBJ1-1; D gene uncertain. Trimming left V 1 base short and J 5 bases short, with 8 bases between. Per germline, CDR1 MGHRA and CDR2 YSYEKL. CDR3 size: 13 residues.

This clonotype was seen a few times. The chain recombines TRBV6-2 or TRBV6-3 with TRBJ2-3; no clear D gene. V gave up 0 bases and J gave up 7 bases, with 8 bases separating them. Per germline, CDR1 MNHEY and CDR2 SVGEGT. The CDR3 totals 13 residues. The CDR3 DNA follows: TGTGCCAGCAGTTACTCGGAGAGGAATACGCAGTATTTT. This gives the protein CASSYSERNTQYF.

CDR3 loop: CASITAGEGDTQYF. In DNA form, the CDR3 reads TGTGCCAGCATCACAGCGGGAGAGGGAGATACGCAGTATTTT. The chain couples TRBV28 to TRBJ2-3; 8 nucleotides match TRBD2. The CDR3 is 14 residues long. The V segment lost 7 bases and the J segment 5 bases; nucleotides outside the gene matches: 8. Germline CDR1 MDHEN, CDR2 SYDVKM.

This clonotype was counted only a few times. This sequence joins TRBV7-9 and TRBJ2-3; 11 bases are shared with TRBD2. The germline V gene encodes CDR1 SEHNR and CDR2 FQNEAQ (reference sequence). This CDR3 comprises 15 residues. V gave up 2 bases and J gave up 4 bases; unmatched junction bases: 2. Here the CDR3 DNA reads TGTGCCAGCAGCTTAAGTAGCGGGAGGGCAGATACGCAGTATTTT. Its translation: CASSLSSGRADTQYF.

This chain links TRBV24-1 with TRBJ2-5; 8 bases align to TRBD2. Germline-derived CDR1 and CDR2 are KGHDR and SFDVKD. V lost 5 bases to trimming and J lost 4 bases; unmatched junction nucleotides: 2. The CDR3 loop spans 13 amino acids. The CDR3 here is CATSVTSGETQYF. CDR3 coding DNA: TGTGCCACCAGTGTCACTAGCGGAGAGACCCAGTACTTC.

This chain joins TRBV10-3 and TRBJ2-5, with D possibly TRBD1 on 5 matching bases. Germline CDR1 and CDR2: ENHRY and SYGVKD. Trimming removed 2 bases from V and 2 bases from J, with 6 bases in between. This CDR3 is 13 amino acids long. The CDR3 sequence: CAISEDRQETQYF. Here the CDR3 DNA reads TGTGCCATCAGTGAGGACAGACAAGAGACCCAGTACTTC.

This clonotype was counted only a few times. The rearrangement uses TRBV10-3 and TRBJ2-3; 13 bases match TRBD2. V lost 4 bases, J lost 2 bases, and 6 bases stayed unmatched. Germline V lookup: CDR1 ENHRY, CDR2 SYGVKD. The CDR3 is 17 residues long. This CDR3 is CAISGTSGSPNTDTQYF. DNA of the CDR3: TGTGCCATCAGTGGGACTAGCGGGAGCCCCAACACAGATACGCAGTATTTT.

The chain uses TRBV6-2 or TRBV6-3 and TRBJ1-2; the D is unclear. The V gene lost 6 bases and the J gene lost 2 bases, with 10 bases spanning the gap. CDR1 and CDR2 (germline): MNHEY, SVGEGT. This CDR3 comprises 13 residues. CDR3 loop: CASSPDGNYGYTF. DNA of the CDR3: TGTGCCAGCAGCCCCGACGGAAACTATGGCTACACCTTC.

This clonotype was recorded a few times. The chain couples TRBV7-6 to TRBJ2-7; TRBD2 might be the D (5 bases). CDR3 length equals 14 residues. The V end was cut by 5 bases, the J end by 5 bases, with 16 bases between. Germline V lookup: CDR1 SGHVS, CDR2 FNYEAQ. The CDR3, as DNA: TGTGCCAGCAGCACCAGAACTAGTCGTCACGAGCAGTACTTC. As protein: CASSTRTSRHEQYF. Looking up the rest from reference TRBV7-6 and TRBJ2-7 gives the full variable domain: GAGVSQSPRYKVTKRGQDVALRCDPISGHVSLYWYRQALGQGPEFLTYFNYEAQQDKSGLPNDRFSAERPEGSISTLTIQRTEQRDSAMYRCASSTRTSRHEQYFGPGTRLTVT.

The rearrangement uses TRBV5-6 and TRBJ2-3, with 8 bases fitting TRBD1. The germline V gene encodes CDR1 SGHDT and CDR2 YYEEEE. The junction had 9 bases not matched to a gene; V was cut back by 10 bases and J by 5 bases. This CDR3 region has 13 residues. CDR3 in DNA: TGTGCCGTCGGGCAGGGGGCAATAGATACGCAGTATTTT. Amino acid sequence: CAVGQGAIDTQYF.